These 17 T cell receptor beta chains originate from one sample sequenced in a study of graft-versus-host responses after intestinal transplantation. The antigens for these receptors are not known. Only in-frame clones appear in the TCRdb table, and some are missing; sequencing was by immunoSEQ multiplex PCR. The data hold 70,000 to 100,000 clones, with around 90% observed a single time. The sequences come from unstimulated CD4+ T cells sorted from spleen or lymph node cells, collected before intestinal transplant. The origin of the receptors is a human donor who received an intestinal transplant.

The V call is TRBV5-1, the J call TRBJ2-1; D not certain. Germline loops: CDR1 SGHRS, CDR2 YFSETQ. V was clipped by 4 bases and J by 8 bases, with 10 bases between them. The CDR3 loop spans 12 amino acids. The CDR3 bases are TGCGCCAGCAGCGCGTTCCTCGATGAGCAGTTCTTC. Translated, it gives CASSAFLDEQFF.

The rearrangement links TRBV11-2 to TRBJ2-2, with 7 bases fitting TRBD2. The CDR3 length is 14 residues. CDR1 and CDR2 from the germline V gene are SGHAT and FQNNGV. V dropped 7 bases and J dropped 6; count of bases not matched to a gene: 8. Here the CDR3 reads CASKRRGTAGELFF. DNA of the CDR3: TGTGCCAGCAAGAGGCGGGGGACGGCCGGGGAGCTGTTTTTT.

This clone was recorded only once. The chain employs TRBV19 and TRBJ2-1; 15 bases line up with TRBD2. The CDR3 has 15 residues. The V segment lost 9 bases and the J segment 8 bases; nucleotides outside the gene matches: 8. Germline CDR1 is LNHDA and CDR2 is SQIVND (reference sequence). The CDR3 sequence: CASSGLAGGPDEQFF. The CDR3 nucleotides read TGTGCCAGCTCCGGACTAGCGGGAGGGCCGGATGAGCAGTTCTTC. Full variable domain (rest looked up from reference TRBV19 and TRBJ2-1): DGGITQSPKYLFRKEGQNVTLSCEQNLNHDAMYWYRQDPGQGLRLIYYSQIVNDFQKGDIAEGYSVSREKKESFPLTVTSAQKNPTAFYLCASSGLAGGPDEQFFGPGTRLTVL.

This rearrangement joins TRBV7-3 to TRBJ1-1; maybe TRBD1 (5 bases). The V and J ends lost 5 bases and 3 bases respectively, with 16 bases between them. CDR3 length: 15 residues. Germline V gives CDR1 SGHTA, CDR2 FQGTGA. This CDR3 reads CASSGGTGKDTEAFF. For the CDR3, the DNA is TGTGCCAGCAGCGGGGGGACCGGGAAGGACACTGAAGCTTTCTTT. The full variable domain, completed using reference TRBV7-3 and TRBJ1-1, is GAGVSQTPSNKVTEKGKYVELRCDPISGHTALYWYRQSLGQGPEFLIYFQGTGAADDSGLPNDRFFAVRPEGSVSTLKIQRTERGDSAVYLCASSGGTGKDTEAFFGQGTRLTVV.

The chain links TRBV15 to TRBJ2-5; the D gene is possibly TRBD1 (8 bases). The CDR3 extends over 15 amino acids. Germline V gene sequence: CDR1 LNHNV, CDR2 YYDKDF (reference sequence). The germline V and J ends were trimmed by 5 bases and 7 bases, with 20 bases remaining between them. CDR3 nucleotides: TGTGCCACCAGCGGGGGGGGACAGGAACGGGGGACCCAGTACTTC. It codes for CATSGGGQERGTQYF.

The chain couples TRBV6-6 to TRBJ2-1; 7 bases are shared with TRBD1. The CDR3 totals 14 residues. With V trimmed by 6 bases and J by 7 bases, 9 bases remained unmatched. The germline CDR1 and CDR2 sequences are MNHNY and SVGAGI (reference sequence). Here the CDR3 DNA reads TGTGCCAGCAGACTAATGACAGGGTGGAATGAGCAGTTCTTC. This codes for CASRLMTGWNEQFF.

This clone was found once. This rearrangement joins TRBV6-5 to TRBJ2-2; no reliable D call. CDR1 is MNHEY and CDR2 is SVGAGI in the germline V gene. This CDR3 is built from 12 residues. The V end lost 2 bases, the J end lost 5 bases, and 3 bases lay between the germline ends. CDR3 residues: CASSYLTGELFF. CDR3 coding DNA: TGTGCCAGCAGTTACCTAACCGGGGAGCTGTTTTTT.

The CDR3 region is CASSQGSGGDNNEQFF. For the CDR3, the DNA is TGTGCCAGCAGCCAAGGGAGCGGGGGGGACAACAATGAGCAGTTCTTC. The chain links TRBV4-2 to TRBJ2-1; 10 nucleotides agree with TRBD2. Trimming took 1 base from V and 5 from J; bases not matched to a gene: 5. There are 16 residues in the CDR3. Germline V CDR1 and CDR2: LGHNA, YNFKEQ.

The chain couples TRBV2 to TRBJ2-7; 9 bases map to TRBD2. Germline V gene sequence: CDR1 SNHLY, CDR2 FYNNEI. The trim removed 5 bases at V and 7 bases at J, leaving 21 bases unmatched. This CDR3 region has 18 residues. The CDR3 nucleotides read TGTGCCAGCAGTATCACCGGGACTAGCTTTAGACGCCTGGTAGAGCAGTACTTC. Amino acids: CASSITGTSFRRLVEQYF.

The rearrangement uses TRBV11-2 and TRBJ2-1; possible D gene TRBD2, 7 bases. Germline V gene sequence: CDR1 SGHAT, CDR2 FQNNGV. The ends were cut back, 3 bases at V and 9 bases at J, with 24 bases in the middle. The CDR3 sequence is 17 residues long. This CDR3 reads CASSFVWGGQGSSEQFF. DNA of the CDR3: TGTGCCAGCAGCTTTGTCTGGGGGGGGCAGGGAAGCAGTGAGCAGTTCTTC. The entire variable domain, with the rest obtained from reference TRBV11-2 and TRBJ2-1, is as follows: EAGVAQSPRYKIIEKRQSVAFWCNPISGHATLYWYQQILGQGPKLLIQFQNNGVVDDSQLPKDRFSAERLKGVDSTLKIQPAKLEDSAVYLCASSFVWGGQGSSEQFFGPGTRLTVL.

The V and J genes are TRBV25-1 and TRBJ2-1, with a possible D match to TRBD1 (6 bases). V was shortened by 5 bases and J by 6 bases, with 26 bases between the two germline ends. The CDR3 length is 18 residues. The V gene's germline CDR1 is MGHDK and CDR2 SYGVNS. CDR3 sequence (DNA): TGTGCCAGCAGTAACGAGCCTGGGGCAGGGGCTCGATTCAATGAGCAGTTCTTC. Translation: CASSNEPGAGARFNEQFF.

The chain has TRBV25-1 and TRBJ1-1; D unresolved. Germline CDR1 and CDR2: MGHDK and SYGVNS. This CDR3 comprises 11 residues. Deletions cut 3 bases from V and 6 bases from J, with 5 bases between. Here the CDR3 reads CASSERAEAFF. DNA of the CDR3: TGTGCCAGCAGTGAGAGGGCTGAAGCTTTCTTT.

The rearrangement joins TRBV10-3 to TRBJ1-1, with 9 bases fitting TRBD1. Germline CDR1 is ENHRY and CDR2 is SYGVKD. V dropped 10 bases and J dropped 2; count of bases not matched to a gene: 11. The CDR3 spans 15 residues. The CDR3, as DNA: TGTGCCAGCGGGGCAAAGGACAGGGGAAACACTGAAGCTTTCTTT. Translating it yields CASGAKDRGNTEAFF.

The rearrangement links TRBV5-1 to TRBJ1-5; 8 bases match TRBD1. The CDR3 covers 15 residues. Germline CDR1 SGHRS, CDR2 YFSETQ. Trimming cost V 3 bases and J 4 bases; bases outside gene matches: 6. The CDR3 region has the DNA TGCGCCAGCAGCTCGTCAGGGGGCGCAAATCAGCCCCAGCATTTT. Its protein product is CASSSSGGANQPQHF.

This CDR3 is CASSLRQGDGYTF. In DNA, the CDR3 is TGTGCCAGCAGCTTGAGACAGGGCGATGGCTACACCTTC. The chain couples TRBV5-6 to TRBJ1-2, with TRBD1 identical over 7 bases. Trimming cost V 1 base and J 6 bases; bases outside gene matches: 3. CDR1 and CDR2 from the germline V gene are SGHDT and YYEEEE. The length of the CDR3 is 13 residues.

The rearrangement joins TRBV11-2 to TRBJ2-7; D is unresolved. The ends were cut back, 1 base at V and 4 bases at J, with 8 bases in the middle. CDR3 length: 13 amino acids. Germline CDR1 SGHAT, CDR2 FQNNGV. The CDR3 protein is CASSLGPEYEQYF. The CDR3 region has the DNA TGTGCCAGCAGCTTAGGCCCAGAATACGAGCAGTACTTC.

The rearrangement links TRBV4-1 to TRBJ2-3; no firm D call. The CDR3 length is 15 residues. The germline gives CDR1 MGHRA, CDR2 YSYEKL. V lost 2 bases, J lost 9 bases, and 18 bases lay in between. As DNA, the CDR3 is TGCGCCAGCAGCCAAAGAAATGTTCGAAGCCCCACGCAGTATTTT. This translates into CASSQRNVRSPTQYF.